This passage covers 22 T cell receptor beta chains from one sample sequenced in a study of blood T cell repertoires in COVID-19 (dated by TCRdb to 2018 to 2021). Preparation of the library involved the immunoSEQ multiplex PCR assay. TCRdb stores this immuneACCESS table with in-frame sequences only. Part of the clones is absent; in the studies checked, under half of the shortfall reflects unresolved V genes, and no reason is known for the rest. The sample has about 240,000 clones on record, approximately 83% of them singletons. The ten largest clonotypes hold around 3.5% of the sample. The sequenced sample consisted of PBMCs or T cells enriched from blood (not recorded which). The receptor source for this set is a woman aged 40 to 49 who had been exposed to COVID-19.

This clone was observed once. In DNA form, the CDR3 reads TGTGCCAGCAGTTACTCGGACAGGGGGGCCTATGGCTACACCTTC. Its protein is CASSYSDRGAYGYTF. The chain employs TRBV6-5 and TRBJ1-2, with 10 bases lining up with TRBD1. V trimming: 0 bases; J trimming: 4 bases; junction bases outside the gene matches: 2. The length of the CDR3 is 15 residues. Germline values: CDR1 MNHEY, CDR2 SVGAGI.

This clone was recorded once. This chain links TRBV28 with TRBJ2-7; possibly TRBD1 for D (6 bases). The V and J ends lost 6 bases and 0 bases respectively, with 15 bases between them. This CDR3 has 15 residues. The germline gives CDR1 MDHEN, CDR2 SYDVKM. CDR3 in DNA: TGTGCCAGCAGAGTACAGGGAGCTAGCTCCTACGAGCAGTACTTC. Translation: CASRVQGASSYEQYF.

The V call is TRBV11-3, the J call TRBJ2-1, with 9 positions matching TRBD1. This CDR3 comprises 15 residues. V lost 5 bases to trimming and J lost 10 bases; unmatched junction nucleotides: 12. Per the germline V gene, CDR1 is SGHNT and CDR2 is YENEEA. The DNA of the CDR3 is TGTGCCAGCAGCCTACCCCGGGACAGGGTTTTCGAGCAGTTCTTC. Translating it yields CASSLPRDRVFEQFF.

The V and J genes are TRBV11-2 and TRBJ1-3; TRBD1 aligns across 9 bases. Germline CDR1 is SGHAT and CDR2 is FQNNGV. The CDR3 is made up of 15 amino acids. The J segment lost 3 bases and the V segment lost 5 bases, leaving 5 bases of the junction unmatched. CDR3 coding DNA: TGTGCCAGCAGCCGAACAGGGGGCAGTGGAAACACCATATATTTT. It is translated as CASSRTGGSGNTIYF.

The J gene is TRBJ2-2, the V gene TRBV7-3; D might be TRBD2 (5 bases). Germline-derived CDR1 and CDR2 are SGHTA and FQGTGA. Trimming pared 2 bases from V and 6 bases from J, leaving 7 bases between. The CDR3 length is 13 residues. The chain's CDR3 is CASSLLAPGELFF. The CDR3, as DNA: TGTGCCAGCAGCTTACTAGCACCCGGGGAGCTGTTTTTT.

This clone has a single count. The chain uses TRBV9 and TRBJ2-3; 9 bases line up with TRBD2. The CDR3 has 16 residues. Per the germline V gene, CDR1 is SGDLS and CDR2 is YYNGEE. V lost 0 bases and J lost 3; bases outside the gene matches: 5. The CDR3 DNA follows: TGTGCCAGCAGCGTAGGTGGCGGGGGGGGAACAGATACGCAGTATTTT. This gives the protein CASSVGGGGGTDTQYF.

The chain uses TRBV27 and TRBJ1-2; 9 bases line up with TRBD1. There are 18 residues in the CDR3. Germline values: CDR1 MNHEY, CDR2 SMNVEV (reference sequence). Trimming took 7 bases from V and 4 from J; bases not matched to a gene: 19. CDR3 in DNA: TGTGCCAGCAAGGCGGTATCCGGGACAGGGAGGGTAGCCTATGGCTACACCTTC. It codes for CASKAVSGTGRVAYGYTF.

As DNA, the CDR3 is TGTGCCAGCAGTTCCTACAGGTTGTCGGGGGGGTACAATGAGCAGTTCTTC. As protein: CASSSYRLSGGYNEQFF. This chain connects TRBV28 to TRBJ2-1, with 8 nucleotides matching TRBD2. The CDR3 consists of 17 residues. Trimming took 4 bases from V and 4 from J; bases not matched to a gene: 12. From germline, CDR1 is MDHEN and CDR2 SYDVKM.

CDR3 amino acids: CASSPQGAANEKLFF. The DNA for the CDR3 is TGCGCCAGCAGCCCGCAGGGCGCGGCTAATGAAAAACTGTTTTTT. The chain couples TRBV5-1 to TRBJ1-4; the D gene is possibly TRBD1 (5 bases). Trimming removed 4 bases from V and 3 bases from J, with 13 bases in between. The CDR3 spans 15 residues. Germline V gives CDR1 SGHRS, CDR2 YFSETQ.

The CDR3 region has the DNA TGTGCCAGCAGCTTGACAGGCAGCTCTGGAAACACCATATATTTT. As protein: CASSLTGSSGNTIYF. The chain carries TRBV5-4 and TRBJ1-3; possibly TRBD1 for D (5 bases). This CDR3 is built from 15 residues. Germline V lookup: CDR1 SGHNT, CDR2 YYREEE (reference sequence). V was cut by 1 base and J by 0 bases, with 8 bases left in between.

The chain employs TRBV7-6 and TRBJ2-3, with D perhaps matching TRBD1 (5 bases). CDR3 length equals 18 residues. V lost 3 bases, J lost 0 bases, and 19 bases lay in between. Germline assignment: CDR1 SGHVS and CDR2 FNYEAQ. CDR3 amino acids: CASSLPTGASASTDTQYF. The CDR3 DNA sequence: TGTGCCAGCAGCTTGCCCACAGGCGCGAGTGCTAGCACAGATACGCAGTATTTT.

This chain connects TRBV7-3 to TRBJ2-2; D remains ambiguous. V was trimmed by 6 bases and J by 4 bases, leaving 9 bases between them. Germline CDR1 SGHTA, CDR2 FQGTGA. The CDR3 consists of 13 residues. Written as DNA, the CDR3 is TGTGCCAGCAGGAGTAGTTCCACCGGGGAGCTGTTTTTT. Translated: CASRSSSTGELFF. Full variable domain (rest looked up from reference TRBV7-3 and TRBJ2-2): GAGVSQTPSNKVTEKGKYVELRCDPISGHTALYWYRQSLGQGPEFLIYFQGTGAADDSGLPNDRFFAVRPEGSVSTLKIQRTERGDSAVYLCASRSSSTGELFFGEGSRLTVL.

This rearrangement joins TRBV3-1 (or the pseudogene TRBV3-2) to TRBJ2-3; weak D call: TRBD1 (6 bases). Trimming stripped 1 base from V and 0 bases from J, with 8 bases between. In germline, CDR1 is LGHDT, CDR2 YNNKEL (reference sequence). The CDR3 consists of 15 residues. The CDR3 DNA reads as TGTGCCAGCAGCCAAGCAGGGGACAGCACAGATACGCAGTATTTT. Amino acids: CASSQAGDSTDTQYF.

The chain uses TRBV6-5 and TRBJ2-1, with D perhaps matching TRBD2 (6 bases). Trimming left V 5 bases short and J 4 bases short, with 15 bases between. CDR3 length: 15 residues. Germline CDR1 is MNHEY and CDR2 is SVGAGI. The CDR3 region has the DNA TGTGCCAGCAGTACCCTGGCGGGGTTTTACAATGAGCAGTTCTTC. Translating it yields CASSTLAGFYNEQFF.

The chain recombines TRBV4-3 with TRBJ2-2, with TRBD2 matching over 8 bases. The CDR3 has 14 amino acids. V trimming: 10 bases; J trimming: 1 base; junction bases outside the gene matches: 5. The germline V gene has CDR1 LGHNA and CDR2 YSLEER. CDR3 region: CATRGGVNTGELFF. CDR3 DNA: TGCGCCACCCGGGGGGGGGTGAACACCGGGGAGCTGTTTTTT.

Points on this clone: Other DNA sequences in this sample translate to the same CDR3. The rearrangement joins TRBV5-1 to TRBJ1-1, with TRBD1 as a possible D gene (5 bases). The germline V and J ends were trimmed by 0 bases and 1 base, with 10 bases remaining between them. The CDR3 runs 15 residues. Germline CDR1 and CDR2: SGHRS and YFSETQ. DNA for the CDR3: TGCGCCAGCAGCTTGGTGGGGGGACCGAACACTGAAGCTTTCTTT. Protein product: CASSLVGGPNTEAFF.

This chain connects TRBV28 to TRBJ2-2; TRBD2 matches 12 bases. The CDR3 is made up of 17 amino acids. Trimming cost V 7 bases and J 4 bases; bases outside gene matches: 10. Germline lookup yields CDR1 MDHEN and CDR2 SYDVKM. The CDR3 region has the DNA TGTGCCAGCACCACTAGCGGGGGGCATTTGGCCACCGGGGAGCTGTTTTTT. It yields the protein CASTTSGGHLATGELFF.

CDR3 sequence: CASSWKGSNTEAFF. CDR3 DNA: TGTGCCAGCAGCTGGAAGGGGTCGAACACTGAAGCTTTCTTT. This rearrangement joins TRBV7-2 to TRBJ1-1, with D maybe TRBD1 (5 bases). This CDR3 region has 14 residues. Looked up from germline, CDR1 is SGHTA and CDR2 is FQGNSA. The V gene lost 4 bases and the J gene lost 1 base, with 10 bases spanning the gap.

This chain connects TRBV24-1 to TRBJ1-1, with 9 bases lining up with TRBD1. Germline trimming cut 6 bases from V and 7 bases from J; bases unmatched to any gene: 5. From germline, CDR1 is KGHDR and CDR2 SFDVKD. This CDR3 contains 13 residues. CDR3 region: CATSRGQGGEAFF. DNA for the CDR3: TGTGCCACCAGTAGGGGACAGGGAGGTGAAGCTTTCTTT.

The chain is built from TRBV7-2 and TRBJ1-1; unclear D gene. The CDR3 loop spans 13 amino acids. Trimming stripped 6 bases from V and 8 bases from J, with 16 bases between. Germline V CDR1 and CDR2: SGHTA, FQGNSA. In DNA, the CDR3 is TGTGCCAGCAGGCGGCAGAGGGAATCAGAAGCTTTCTTT. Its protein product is CASRRQRESEAFF. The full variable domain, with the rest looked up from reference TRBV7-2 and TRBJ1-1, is GAGVSQSPSNKVTEKGKDVELRCDPISGHTALYWYRQSLGQGLEFLIYFQGNSAPDKSGLPSDRFSAERTGGSVSTLTIQRTQQEDSAVYLCASRRQRESEAFFGQGTRLTVV.

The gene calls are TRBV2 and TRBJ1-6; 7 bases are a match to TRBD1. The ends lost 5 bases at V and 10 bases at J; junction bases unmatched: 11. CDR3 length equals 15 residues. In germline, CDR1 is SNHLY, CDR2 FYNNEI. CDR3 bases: TGTGCCAGCAGTACCGGGACAGAATCATCATCACCCCTCCACTTT. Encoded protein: CASSTGTESSSPLHF.

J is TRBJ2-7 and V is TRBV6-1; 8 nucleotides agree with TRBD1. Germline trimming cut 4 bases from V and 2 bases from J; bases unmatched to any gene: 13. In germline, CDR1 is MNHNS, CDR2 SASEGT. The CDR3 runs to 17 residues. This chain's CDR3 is CASSVTPGQADAYEQYF. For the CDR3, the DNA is TGTGCCAGCAGTGTAACTCCGGGACAGGCGGACGCCTACGAGCAGTACTTC.